This TCR beta chain is drawn from a study of OX40 agonist ivuxolimab in advanced cancers. Study overall: Melanoma, hepatocellular carcinoma, head and neck or renal cell cancer occurred in dose-escalation patients.

Worth noting for this clone: Its cognate antigen is unknown.

Study-level findings and limits: Relatively little clonal expansion, among the lowest observed, appeared in partial responders at 0.1-3.0 mg/kg. At doses 0.1 to 3.0 mg/kg, CD4+ and CD8+ clones expanded.

CDR1 is SEHNR, CDR2 FQNEAQ, per germline (reference sequence). V lost 1 base and J 0 bases, leaving 16 bases between the germline ends. The CDR3 is 18 residues long. Produced via immunoSEQ multiplex PCR; TCRdb's table is partial and in-frame only. The sample holds tens of thousands of clones, 85% to 90% seen once. This TCR was sampled from an adult with an advanced solid tumor such as melanoma, head and neck, liver or kidney cancer. The chain links TRBV7-9 to TRBJ1-5; D unclear. The sequencing here drew on CD4+ or CD8+ T cells sorted from blood, taken in a trial of the OX40 agonist ivuxolimab. In DNA, the CDR3 is TGTGCCAGCAGCTTAGTGGATGCCGGAAATCCTAGCAATCAGCCCCAGCATTTT. Its translation: CASSLVDAGNPSNQPQHF.